This T cell receptor (beta chain) was profiled in a study of cytomegalovirus exposure and HLA in healthy donors. Turning to the study itself: The roughly 670 first-cohort repertoires and the approximately 110 validation repertoires shared the same platform, a later analysis reported. Study results and limitations: Cytomegalovirus status, reportedly, was diagnosed with high specificity and sensitivity by the classifier.

Of note for this clone: Antigen: not known.

The donors were members of the roughly 130-subject validation cohort (separate from the approximately 670-subject first cohort). Assay: immunoSEQ multiplex PCR; the TCRdb copy retains only in-frame clones and omits some. This sample yields roughly 300,000 clones, of which 86% are seen a single time; roughly 0.8% belongs to the top ten. The CDR3 extends over 15 amino acids. The J segment lost 3 bases and the V segment lost 6 bases, leaving 9 bases of the junction unmatched. Germline V gene sequence: CDR1 LNHDA, CDR2 SQIVND (reference sequence). V usage is TRBV19 and J usage is TRBJ2-7, with 9 bases matching TRBD2. The sequenced sample was PBMCs. This receptor was obtained from a woman in her late teens or twenties in good health and CMV-seronegative. The CDR3 spells CASRPTSGPNYEQYF. Here the CDR3 DNA reads TGTGCCAGTAGACCTACTAGCGGGCCAAACTACGAGCAGTACTTC.